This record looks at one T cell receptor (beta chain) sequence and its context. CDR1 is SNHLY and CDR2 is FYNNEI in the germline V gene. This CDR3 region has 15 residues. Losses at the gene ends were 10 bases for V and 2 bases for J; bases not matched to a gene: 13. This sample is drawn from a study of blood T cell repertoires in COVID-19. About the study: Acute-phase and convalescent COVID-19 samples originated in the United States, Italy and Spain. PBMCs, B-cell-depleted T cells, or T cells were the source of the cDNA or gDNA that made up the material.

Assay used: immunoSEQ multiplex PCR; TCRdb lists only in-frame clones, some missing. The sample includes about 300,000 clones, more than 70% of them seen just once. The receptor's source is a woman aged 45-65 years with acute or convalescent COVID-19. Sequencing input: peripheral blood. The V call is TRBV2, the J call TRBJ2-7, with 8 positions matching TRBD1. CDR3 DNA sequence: TGTGCCACCTCCCGTTCGGGACAGGCCGCCTACGAGCAGTACTTC. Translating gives CATSRSGQAAYEQYF.